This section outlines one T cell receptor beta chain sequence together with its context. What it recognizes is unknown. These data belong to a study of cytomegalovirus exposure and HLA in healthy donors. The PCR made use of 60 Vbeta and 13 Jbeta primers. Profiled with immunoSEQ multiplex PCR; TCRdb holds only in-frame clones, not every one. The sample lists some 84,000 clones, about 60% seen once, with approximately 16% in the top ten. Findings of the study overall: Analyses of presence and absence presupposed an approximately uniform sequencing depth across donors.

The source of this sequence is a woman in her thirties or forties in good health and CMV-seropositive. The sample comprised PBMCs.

The CDR3: CASSLPAGGDTGELFF. For the CDR3, the DNA is TGTGCCAGCAGCTTACCGGCAGGGGGTGACACCGGGGAGCTGTTTTTT. The rearrangement joins TRBV7-2 to TRBJ2-2, with 7 bases identical to TRBD1. CDR3 size: 16 residues. CDR1 is SGHTA, CDR2 FQGNSA, per germline. Trimming at V came to 2 bases and at J to 3 bases, leaving 6 bases not matched to a gene.